This T cell receptor beta chain emerged from a study of post-analysis software for immune sequencing data. Across the whole study: Relapsing-remitting, secondary progressive and progressive-relapsing courses of multiple sclerosis were included. General study results and limits: Patients carried several TRBV segments more frequently than controls did, and TRBV5-6, TRBV5-1 and TRBV20-1 were among them. By F measure, strong co-clustering occurred among samples prepared in the same batch.

On this clonotype itself: Its specificity is not known.

The TCR beta cDNA libraries contained unique molecular identifiers. One entry per CDR3 protein, called by TCRdb with MiXCR from the PCR reads. The table has hundreds of thousands of distinct CDR3 sequences, 30% seen once; the top ten hold 0.56%. This CDR3 has 12 residues. V lost 4 bases to trimming and J lost 6 bases, with 10 bases between them. Germline CDR1 SEHNR, CDR2 FQNEAQ (reference sequence). The sample taken for sequencing was blood. The V and J genes are TRBV7-9 and TRBJ2-7; unclear D gene. The receptor's source is a girl between 10 and 17 years old with multiple sclerosis. CDR3 coding DNA: TGTGCCAGCAGCTCCCGGGTAGGCGAGCAGTACTTC. Translation: CASSSRVGEQYF.